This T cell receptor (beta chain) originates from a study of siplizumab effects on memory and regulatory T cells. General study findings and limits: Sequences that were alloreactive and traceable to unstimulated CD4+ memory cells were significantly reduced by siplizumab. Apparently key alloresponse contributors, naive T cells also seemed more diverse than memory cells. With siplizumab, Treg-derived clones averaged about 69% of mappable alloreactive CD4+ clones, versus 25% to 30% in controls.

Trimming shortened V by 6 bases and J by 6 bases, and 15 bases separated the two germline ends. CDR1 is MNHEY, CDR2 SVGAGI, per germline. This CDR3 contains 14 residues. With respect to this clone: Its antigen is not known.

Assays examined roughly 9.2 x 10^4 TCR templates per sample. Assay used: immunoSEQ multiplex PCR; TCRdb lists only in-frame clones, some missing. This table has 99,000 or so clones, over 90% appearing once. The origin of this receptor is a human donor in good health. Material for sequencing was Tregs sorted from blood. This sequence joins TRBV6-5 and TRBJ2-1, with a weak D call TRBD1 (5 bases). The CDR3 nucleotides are TGTGCCAGCAGCGACTCCCCAGGGTCCAATGAGCAGTTCTTC. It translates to CASSDSPGSNEQFF.